This TCR beta chain was obtained from a study of early T cells in non-severe SARS-CoV-2 infection (dated by TCRdb to about 2021). Background for the entire study: TCR sequencing used bulk RNA from unsorted whole blood, so alpha and beta chains could not be paired.

Library creation used 5' RACE. Sequencing instrument: NextSeq 500. In the TCR library protocol, unique molecular identifiers were attached to individual cDNA molecules to correct for PCR bias and sequencing error. TCR alpha and beta chains were both sequenced, and the abundances of alpha and beta sequences in each sample were closely correlated with each other. The authors processed their data as follows. Decombinator V4 was used to annotate TCR sequences for V gene, J gene and CDR3. Expanded TCRs were defined as changing significantly between any two time points under a Poisson model with p below 0.0001. TCR abundances were normalised to the total number of TCRs sequenced per sample and expressed as counts per million. MAIT TCRs were defined by TRAV1-2 paired with TRAJ12, TRAJ20 or TRAJ33, and iNKT TCRs by TRAV10 paired with TRAJ18. VDJdb, accessed 1 November 2021, was searched for CMV, EBV and SARS-CoV-2 annotated TCRs, excluding TCRs annotated for multiple antigens. TCRdb's own reprocessing of the public reads used fastp at Q25 and MiXCR and kept productive beta chains. Records with the same CDR3 protein are collapsed into one entry carrying the most frequent genes and DNA. TCRdb's processing, not the study's, gives the V and J calls here. The sample contains around 110,000 distinct CDR3 sequences, roughly 11% of them found a single time. Approximately 8.1% of the sample lies in the top ten.

Set within a cohort of healthcare workers in London, UK, this nested case-control study involved weekly PCR testing of nasopharyngeal swabs along with blood sampling. Between 23 and 31 March 2020, the week of the UK lockdown, healthcare workers were enrolled and then followed up weekly for as long as 16 weeks. What the work shows at the level of the full study, not this receptor alone: VDJdb matching was skewed toward anti-spike CD8 responses, so virus-specific expansions were likely underestimated and private and CD4 specificities were missed.

The CDR3 contains 12 residues, cysteine and phenylalanine counted. Of all the DNA, just the CDR3 is kept, 36 bases in frame from base 1. From a lookup of the germline V gene (reference sequence), CDR1 and CDR2 are GTSNPN and SVGIG. V is pared back by 4 bases and J by 5 bases, with 12 bases lying between the germline termini. A remark on this clonotype: Which antigen it targets is not known. Qualities for individual bases were not recorded, and no much larger clone is one base off.

In this chain, TRBV30 is recombined with TRBJ2-7; the D gene is possibly TRBD2, with 6 bases matching. The receptor was derived from an adult who was a healthcare worker with PCR-confirmed SARS-CoV-2 infection or an uninfected control (not recorded which). The sample consisted of whole blood. The DNA reads TGTGCCTGGACGTCGGGAGCTAACGAGCAGTACTTC. It translates as CAWTSGANEQYF.